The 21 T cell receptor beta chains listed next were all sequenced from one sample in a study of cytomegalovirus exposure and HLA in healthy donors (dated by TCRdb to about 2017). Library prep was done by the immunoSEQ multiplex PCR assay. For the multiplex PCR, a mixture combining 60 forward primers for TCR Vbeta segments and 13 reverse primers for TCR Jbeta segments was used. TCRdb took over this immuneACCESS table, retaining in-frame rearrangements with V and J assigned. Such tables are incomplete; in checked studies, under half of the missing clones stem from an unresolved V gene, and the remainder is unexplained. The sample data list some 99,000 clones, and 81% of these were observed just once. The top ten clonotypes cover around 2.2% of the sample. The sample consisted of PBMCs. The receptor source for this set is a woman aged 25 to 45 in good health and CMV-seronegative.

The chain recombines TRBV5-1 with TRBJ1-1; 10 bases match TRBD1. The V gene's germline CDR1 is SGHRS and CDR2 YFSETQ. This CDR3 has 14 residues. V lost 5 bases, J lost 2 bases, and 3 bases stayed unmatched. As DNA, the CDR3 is TGCGCCAGCAGTTGGGACAGGGGTAACACTGAAGCTTTCTTT. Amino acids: CASSWDRGNTEAFF.

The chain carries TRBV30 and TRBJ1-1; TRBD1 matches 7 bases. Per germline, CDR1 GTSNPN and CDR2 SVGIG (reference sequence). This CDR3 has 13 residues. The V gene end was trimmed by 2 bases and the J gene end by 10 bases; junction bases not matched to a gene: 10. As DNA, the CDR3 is TGTGCCTGGAGTCAAGACAGGGCGCTACGAGCTTTCTTT. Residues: CAWSQDRALRAFF.

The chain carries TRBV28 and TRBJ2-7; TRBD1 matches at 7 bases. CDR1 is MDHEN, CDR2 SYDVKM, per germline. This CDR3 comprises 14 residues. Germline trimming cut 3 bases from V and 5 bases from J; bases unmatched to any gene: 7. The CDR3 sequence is CASSFGQVGNEQYF. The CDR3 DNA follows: TGTGCCAGCAGTTTTGGACAGGTTGGGAACGAGCAGTACTTC.

CDR3 protein: CASSLWAGGNEQYF. The DNA for the CDR3 is TGTGCCAGCAGCTTGTGGGCAGGGGGGAACGAGCAGTACTTC. This chain joins TRBV5-6 and TRBJ2-7, with D possibly being TRBD1 (7 bases). V dropped 1 base and J dropped 5 bases, with 13 bases sitting between them. The germline CDR1 and CDR2 sequences are SGHDT and YYEEEE. This CDR3 is built from 14 residues. The full variable domain, its missing parts supplied by reference TRBV5-6 and TRBJ2-7, is DAGVTQSPTHLIKTRGQQVTLRCSPKSGHDTVSWYQQALGQGPQFIFQYYEEEERQRGNFPDRFSGHQFPNYSSELNVNALLLGDSALYLCASSLWAGGNEQYFGPGTRLTVT.

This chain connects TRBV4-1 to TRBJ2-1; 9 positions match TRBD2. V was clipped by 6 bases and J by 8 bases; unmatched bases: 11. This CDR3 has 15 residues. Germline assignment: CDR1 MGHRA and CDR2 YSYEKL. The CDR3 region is CASSRAGGVGDEQFF. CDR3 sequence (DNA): TGCGCCAGCAGTAGGGCGGGAGGGGTAGGGGATGAGCAGTTCTTC.

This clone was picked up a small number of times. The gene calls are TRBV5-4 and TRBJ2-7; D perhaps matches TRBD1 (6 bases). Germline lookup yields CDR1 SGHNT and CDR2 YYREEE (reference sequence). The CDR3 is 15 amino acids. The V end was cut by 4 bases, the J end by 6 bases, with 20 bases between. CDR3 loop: CASSPGTGFVSEQYF. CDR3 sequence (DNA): TGTGCCAGCAGCCCAGGAACAGGGTTCGTCTCCGAGCAGTACTTC.

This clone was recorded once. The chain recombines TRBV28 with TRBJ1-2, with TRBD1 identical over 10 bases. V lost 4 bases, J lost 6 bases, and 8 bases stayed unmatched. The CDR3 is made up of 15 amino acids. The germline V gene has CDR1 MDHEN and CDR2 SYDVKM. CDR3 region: CASSSGQGLRDGYTF. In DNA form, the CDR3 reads TGTGCCAGCAGTTCGGGACAGGGGTTAAGGGATGGCTACACCTTC.

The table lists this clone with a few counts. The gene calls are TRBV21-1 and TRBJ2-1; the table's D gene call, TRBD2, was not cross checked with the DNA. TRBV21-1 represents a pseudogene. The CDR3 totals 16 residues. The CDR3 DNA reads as TGTGCCAGCAGCAAAATAGTTGGCGGGAGGGGTTATGAGCAGTTCTTC. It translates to CASSKIVGGRGYEQFF.

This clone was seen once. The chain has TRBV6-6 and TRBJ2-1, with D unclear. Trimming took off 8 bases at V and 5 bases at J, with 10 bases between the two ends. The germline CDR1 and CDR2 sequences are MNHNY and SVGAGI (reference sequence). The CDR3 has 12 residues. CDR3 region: CASWAGNNEQFF. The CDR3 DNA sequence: TGTGCCAGCTGGGCAGGAAACAATGAGCAGTTCTTC.

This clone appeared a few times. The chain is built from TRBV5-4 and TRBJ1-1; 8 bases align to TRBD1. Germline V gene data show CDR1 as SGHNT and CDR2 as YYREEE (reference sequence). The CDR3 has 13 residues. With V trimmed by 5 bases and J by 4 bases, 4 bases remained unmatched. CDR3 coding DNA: TGTGCCAGCAGGCCTACAGGGGGCACTGAAGCTTTCTTT. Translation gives CASRPTGGTEAFF. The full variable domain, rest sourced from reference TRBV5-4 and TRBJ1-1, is ETGVTQSPTHLIKTRGQQVTLRCSSQSGHNTVSWYQQALGQGPQFIFQYYREEENGRGNFPPRFSGLQFPNYSSELNVNALELDDSALYLCASRPTGGTEAFFGQGTRLTVV.

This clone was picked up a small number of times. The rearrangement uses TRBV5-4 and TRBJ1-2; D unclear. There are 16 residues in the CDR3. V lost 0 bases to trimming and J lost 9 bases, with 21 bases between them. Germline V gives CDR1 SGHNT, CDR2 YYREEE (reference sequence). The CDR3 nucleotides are TGTGCCAGCAGCTTGGCGTTCTCGGGTAACGGTAGGCGCTACACCTTC. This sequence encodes CASSLAFSGNGRRYTF.

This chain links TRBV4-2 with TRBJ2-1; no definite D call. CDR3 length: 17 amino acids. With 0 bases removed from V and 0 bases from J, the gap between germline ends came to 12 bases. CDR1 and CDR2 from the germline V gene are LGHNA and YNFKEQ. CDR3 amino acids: CASSQDPSLSSYNEQFF. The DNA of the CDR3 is TGTGCCAGCAGCCAAGATCCTTCCCTGAGCTCCTACAATGAGCAGTTCTTC.

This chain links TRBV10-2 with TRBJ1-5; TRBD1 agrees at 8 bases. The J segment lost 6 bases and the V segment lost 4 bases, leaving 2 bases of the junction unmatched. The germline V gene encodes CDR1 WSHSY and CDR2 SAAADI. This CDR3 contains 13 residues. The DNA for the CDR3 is TGCGCCAGCAGTGGACAGGGGATTCAGCCCCAGCATTTT. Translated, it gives CASSGQGIQPQHF.

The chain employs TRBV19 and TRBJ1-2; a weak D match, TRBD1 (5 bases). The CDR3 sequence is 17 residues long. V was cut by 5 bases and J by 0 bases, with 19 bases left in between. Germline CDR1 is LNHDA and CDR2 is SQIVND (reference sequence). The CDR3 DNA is TGTGCCAGTAGTCCTCCTCCCTGGGGGGGAGCTAACTATGGCTACACCTTC. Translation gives CASSPPPWGGANYGYTF. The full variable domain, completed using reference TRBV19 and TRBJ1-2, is DGGITQSPKYLFRKEGQNVTLSCEQNLNHDAMYWYRQDPGQGLRLIYYSQIVNDFQKGDIAEGYSVSREKKESFPLTVTSAQKNPTAFYLCASSPPPWGGANYGYTFGSGTRLTVV.

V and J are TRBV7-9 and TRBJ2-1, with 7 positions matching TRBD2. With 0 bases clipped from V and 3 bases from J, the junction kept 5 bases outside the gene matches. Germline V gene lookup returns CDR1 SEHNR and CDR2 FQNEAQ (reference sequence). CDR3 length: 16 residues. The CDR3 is CASSLAKSGIYNEQFF. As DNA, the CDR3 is TGTGCCAGCAGCTTAGCAAAGAGCGGGATCTACAATGAGCAGTTCTTC.

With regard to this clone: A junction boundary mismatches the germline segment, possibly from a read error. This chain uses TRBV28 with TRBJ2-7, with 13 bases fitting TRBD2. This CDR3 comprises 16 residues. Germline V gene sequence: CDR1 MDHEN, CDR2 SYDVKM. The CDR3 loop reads CPRGLAGPAFCYEQYF. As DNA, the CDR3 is TGCCCTCGGGGACTAGCGGGACCTGCCTTCTGCTACGAGCAGTACTTC.

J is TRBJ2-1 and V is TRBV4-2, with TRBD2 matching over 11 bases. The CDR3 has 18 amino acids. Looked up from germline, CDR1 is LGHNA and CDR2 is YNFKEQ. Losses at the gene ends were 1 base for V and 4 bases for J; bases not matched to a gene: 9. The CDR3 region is CASSQAFSGTSGYNEQFF. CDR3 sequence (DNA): TGTGCCAGCAGCCAAGCCTTCTCCGGGACTAGCGGATACAATGAGCAGTTCTTC.

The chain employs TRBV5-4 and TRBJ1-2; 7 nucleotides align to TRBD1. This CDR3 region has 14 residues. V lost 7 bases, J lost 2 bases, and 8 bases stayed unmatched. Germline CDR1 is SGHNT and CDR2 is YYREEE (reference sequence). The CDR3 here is CASGGGQSNYGYTF. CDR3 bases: TGTGCCAGCGGAGGGGGACAGTCAAACTATGGCTACACCTTC.

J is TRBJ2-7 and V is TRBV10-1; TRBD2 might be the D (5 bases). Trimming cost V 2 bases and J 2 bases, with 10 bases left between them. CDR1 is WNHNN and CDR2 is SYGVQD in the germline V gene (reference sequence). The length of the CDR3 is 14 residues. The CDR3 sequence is CASSESGTPYEQYF. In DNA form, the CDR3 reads TGCGCCAGCAGTGAGAGCGGTACTCCCTACGAGCAGTACTTC.

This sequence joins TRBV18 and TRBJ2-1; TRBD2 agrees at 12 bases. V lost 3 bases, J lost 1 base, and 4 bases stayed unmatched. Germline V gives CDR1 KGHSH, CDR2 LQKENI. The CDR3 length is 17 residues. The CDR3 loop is CASSPLAGGISYNEQFF. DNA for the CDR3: TGTGCCAGCTCACCCCTAGCGGGAGGGATTTCCTACAATGAGCAGTTCTTC.

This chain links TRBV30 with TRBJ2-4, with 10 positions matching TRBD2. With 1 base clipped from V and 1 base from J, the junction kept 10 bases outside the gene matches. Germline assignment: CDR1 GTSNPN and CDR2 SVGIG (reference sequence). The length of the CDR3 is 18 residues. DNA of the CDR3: TGTGCCTGGAGTGAAGGGATGATTAGCGGGAGGGCCAAAAACATTCAGTACTTC. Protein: CAWSEGMISGRAKNIQYF.